This entry lists 13 T cell receptor beta chains sequenced from one sample in a study of T cells after yellow fever vaccination. TCRdb independently ran MiXCR on the 5' RACE reads; one entry per CDR3 protein. The sample carries a few hundred thousand distinct CDR3 sequences, roughly a sixth recorded once. The sequencing here drew on PBMCs, taken 5 to 6 days after the first yellow fever vaccination. These TCRs come from a man aged 18 to 35 who received the YFV17D yellow fever vaccine.

This clonotype was counted only a few times. J is TRBJ2-2 and V is TRBV20-1, with TRBD2 matching over 9 bases. V shed 2 bases and J 5 bases; nucleotides not matched to a gene: 9. Germline-derived CDR1 and CDR2 are DFQATT and SNEGSKA (reference sequence). This CDR3 spans 16 amino acids. The CDR3 DNA reads TGCAGTGCTAGAAGTCCGGGACTAGCCGGTACCGGGGAGCTGTTTTTT. It specifies CSARSPGLAGTGELFF.

Only a few counts were recorded for this clonotype. The V gene is TRBV12-3 or TRBV12-4, the J gene TRBJ1-5; unclear D gene. The germline V and J ends were trimmed by 4 bases and 0 bases, with 7 bases remaining between them. CDR3 length: 14 residues. The chain's CDR3 is CASSYPDSNQPQHF. The CDR3 nucleotides are TGTGCCAGCAGTTACCCCGATAGCAATCAGCCCCAGCATTTT.

This clonotype was counted between two and nine times. The chain's CDR3 is CASTWDALGEQYV. The CDR3 region has the DNA TGTGCCAGCACCTGGGACGCATTGGGCGAGCAGTACGTC. This chain joins TRBV6-2 or TRBV6-3 and TRBJ2-7, with D tentatively TRBD1 or TRBD2 (5 bases each). Deletions cut 7 bases from V and 6 bases from J, with 16 bases between. CDR3 size: 13 residues. Germline lookup yields CDR1 MNHEY and CDR2 SVGEGT.

This sequence joins TRBV5-1 and TRBJ2-1; perhaps TRBD1 as D (5 bases). The CDR3 has 13 residues. The V gene lost 5 bases and the J gene lost 8 bases, with 14 bases spanning the gap. Per germline, CDR1 SGHRS and CDR2 YFSETQ. This CDR3 is CASRKNLRDEQFF. In DNA form, the CDR3 reads TGCGCCAGCAGAAAGAACCTCAGGGATGAGCAGTTCTTC.

V usage is TRBV5-1 and J usage is TRBJ2-3, with 7 bases aligning to TRBD1. The V gene's germline CDR1 is SGHRS and CDR2 YFSETQ. The V segment lost 7 bases and the J segment 1 base; nucleotides outside the gene matches: 9. The CDR3 totals 15 residues. CDR3 amino acids: CASGPSGTGTDTQYF. The CDR3, as DNA: TGCGCCAGCGGACCCTCCGGGACAGGCACAGATACGCAGTATTTT.

This clonotype has just a few counts. The chain has TRBV4-3 and TRBJ1-1; possibly TRBD1 for D (6 bases). This CDR3 has 14 residues. Germline V gives CDR1 LGHNA, CDR2 YSLEER. Trimming shortened V by 4 bases and J by 1 base, and 10 bases separated the two germline ends. Written as DNA, the CDR3 is TGCGCCAGCAGCCGCGCGGACAGGAACACTGAAGCTTTCTTT. Its protein product is CASSRADRNTEAFF.

The chain joins TRBV6-2 or TRBV6-3 to TRBJ2-7, with D perhaps given as TRBD1 or TRBD2 (5 bases each). The CDR3 sequence is 11 residues long. V gave up 6 bases and J gave up 9 bases, with 12 bases separating them. CDR1 is MNHEY, CDR2 SVGEGT, per germline. The CDR3 loop reads CASSQGVWQYF. Written as DNA, the CDR3 is TGTGCCAGCAGCCAGGGAGTCTGGCAGTACTTC.

This chain uses TRBV12-3 or TRBV12-4 with TRBJ1-1; D is possibly TRBD1 (5 bases). The V end lost 6 bases, the J end lost 10 bases, and 15 bases lay between the germline ends. There are 12 residues in the CDR3. CDR3 sequence reads: CASSLGLPRAFF. In nucleotides, the CDR3 is TGTGCCAGCAGCCTGGGACTCCCCAGAGCTTTCTTT.

Ten or more counts support this clonotype. The genes are TRBV28 and TRBJ2-2; D unclear. The CDR3 consists of 15 residues. With 2 bases removed from V and 1 base from J, the gap between germline ends came to 8 bases. Germline loops: CDR1 MDHEN, CDR2 SYDVKM. The CDR3 is CASSLGLGNTGELFF. As DNA, the CDR3 is TGTGCCAGCAGTTTAGGTTTGGGGAACACCGGGGAGCTGTTTTTT.

This clonotype was observed a handful of times. V is TRBV6-5 and J is TRBJ1-1; D uncertain. V was pared by 2 bases and J by 8 bases, with 15 bases between. Looked up from germline, CDR1 is MNHEY and CDR2 is SVGAGI. The CDR3 sequence is 14 residues long. The DNA for the CDR3 is TGTGCCAGCAGTTACGCCCTGGTACGTACCGAAGCTTTCTTT. Protein: CASSYALVRTEAFF.

This clonotype was seen a few times. This chain links TRBV10-3 with TRBJ1-5; tentative D call: TRBD1 (6 bases). This CDR3 has 15 residues. The V gene's germline CDR1 is ENHRY and CDR2 SYGVKD. The V gene lost 2 bases and the J gene lost 4 bases, with 12 bases spanning the gap. CDR3 in DNA: TGTGCCATCAGTGAGGCAGGGGCCCCTAATCAGCCCCAGCATTTT. Its translation is CAISEAGAPNQPQHF.

The sample holds many counts of this clonotype. This chain joins TRBV12-3 or TRBV12-4 and TRBJ1-4; D gene uncertain. This CDR3 has 14 residues. Deletions cut 1 base from V and 0 bases from J, with 3 bases between. In DNA form, the CDR3 reads TGTGCCAGCAGTTTAGGAACAACTAATGAAAAACTGTTTTTT. Residues: CASSLGTTNEKLFF.

This clonotype has only one observation. The chain carries TRBV11-2 and TRBJ1-2; a possible D gene is TRBD1 (6 bases). The CDR3 totals 13 residues. V was shortened by 3 bases and J by 5 bases, with 10 bases between the two germline ends. From germline, CDR1 is SGHAT and CDR2 FQNNGV. CDR3 DNA: TGTGCCAGCAGCTTCAACGGACAGTATGGCTACACCTTC. Translated: CASSFNGQYGYTF.